This T cell receptor (beta chain) came from a study of shared clonotypes between healthy human individuals. This clone was picked up one time. CDR1 MNHEY and CDR2 SMNVEV come from the germline V gene (reference sequence). Between the trimmed V and J ends, which lost 3 bases and 2 bases, there was a span of 11 bases. The length of the CDR3 is 14 residues. Every contributor of samples was a Caucasian grown-up residing in Nashville, Tennessee. For each subset, genomic DNA was distributed in equal portions over several immunoSEQ plates. As handled by the study authors: ImmunoSEQ output lacked quality scores and full-length reads, limiting matched filtering. Method: immunoSEQ multiplex PCR; TCRdb's copy keeps in-frame clones and lacks some. V, J and clone size reflect that table, while D and trimming were determined from the DNA. Here the sample spans 100,000 or so clones, roughly 70% being singletons.

The receptor was isolated from a woman aged 25 to 39 in good health. The chain uses TRBV27 and TRBJ2-7, with a tentative D call TRBD1 (5 bases). Sequenced sample: memory CD8+ T cells sorted from blood. The subset denotes: CD45RO+ cells pooled with CCR7-negative TemRA cells. CDR3 protein: CASSLFQGAYEQYF. The CDR3, as DNA: TGTGCCAGCAGTTTGTTCCAGGGCGCCTACGAGCAGTACTTC.